Here is one TCR beta chain with its context. How the authors handled the data: Reference gene primer amplification in the assay estimated nucleated cell counts. Produced via immunoSEQ multiplex PCR; TCRdb's table is partial and in-frame only. V, J and clone size derive from that table, while D and trimming were established from the DNA sequence. In the table there are some 300,000 clones, roughly 89% of which are singletons. The record originates from a study of blood T cell repertoires in COVID-19. Germline V gene lookup returns CDR1 MGHRA and CDR2 YSYEKL. This CDR3 is 15 amino acids long. The V and J ends lost 2 bases and 0 bases respectively, with 8 bases between them. Study members were between roughly 18 and 90 years old and lived in 24 US regions. Participants were placed into cohorts based on the clinical history they reported. Up to 2 weeks before entering the study, exposed participants had met a COVID-19 case.

This sequence was found in a woman aged 45-60 years who had been exposed to COVID-19. Material for sequencing was PBMCs or T cells enriched from blood (not recorded which). The chain links TRBV4-1 to TRBJ2-1; D is undetermined. CDR3 residues: CASSQSPRSYNEQFF. CDR3 coding DNA: TGCGCCAGCAGCCAAAGCCCTCGCTCCTACAATGAGCAGTTCTTC.